A single T cell receptor beta chain is shown here with its context. The data stem from a study of blood T cell repertoires in COVID-19. This CDR3 contains 11 residues. V lost 3 bases and J lost 10, with 8 bases in between. Germline-derived CDR1 and CDR2 are WNHNN and SYGVQD (reference sequence). Produced via immunoSEQ multiplex PCR; TCRdb's table is partial and in-frame only. Found here are around 230,000 clones, about 91% of them singletons; the top ten hold roughly 2.5%. The material sequenced was PBMCs or T cells enriched from blood (not recorded which). The rearrangement uses TRBV10-1 and TRBJ2-3, with D tentatively TRBD1 (5 bases). The source of this sequence is a woman aged 40 to 50 with acute COVID-19. The CDR3 region is CASSDVGPQYF. Written as DNA, the CDR3 is TGCGCCAGCAGTGATGTGGGGCCGCAGTATTTT.